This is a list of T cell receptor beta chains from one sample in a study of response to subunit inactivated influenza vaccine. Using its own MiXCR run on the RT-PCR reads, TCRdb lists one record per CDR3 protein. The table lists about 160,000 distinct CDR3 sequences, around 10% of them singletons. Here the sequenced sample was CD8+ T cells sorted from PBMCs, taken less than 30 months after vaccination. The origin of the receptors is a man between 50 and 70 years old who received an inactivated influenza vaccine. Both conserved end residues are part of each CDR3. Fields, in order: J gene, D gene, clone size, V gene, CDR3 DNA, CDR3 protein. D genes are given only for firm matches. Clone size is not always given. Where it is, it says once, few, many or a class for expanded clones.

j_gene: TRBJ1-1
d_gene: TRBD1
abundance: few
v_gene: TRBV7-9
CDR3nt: TGTGCCAGCAGCTCCCCCCTACAGGGGGGGAACACTGAAGCTTTCTTT
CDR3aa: CASSSPLQGGNTEAFF

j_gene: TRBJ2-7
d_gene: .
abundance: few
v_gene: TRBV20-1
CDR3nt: TGCAGTGCGAGTAGCGTATCCTACGAGCAGTACTTC
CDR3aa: CSASSVSYEQYF

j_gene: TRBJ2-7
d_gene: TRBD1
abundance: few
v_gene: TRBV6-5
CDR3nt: TGTGCCAGCAGTCAGACAGGGAACGAGCAGTACTTC
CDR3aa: CASSQTGNEQYF

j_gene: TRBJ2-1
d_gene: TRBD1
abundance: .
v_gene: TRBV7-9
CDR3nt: TGTGCCAGCAGCTCTAGGTTCGGGACAGGGTCCTCCAATGAGCAGTTCTTC
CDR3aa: CASSSRFGTGSSNEQFF

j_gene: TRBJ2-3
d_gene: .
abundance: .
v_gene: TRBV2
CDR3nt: TGTGCCAGCAGTGAATCCGTTAGCCCTAGAGGAGCAGATACGCAGTATTTT
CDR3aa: CASSESVSPRGADTQYF

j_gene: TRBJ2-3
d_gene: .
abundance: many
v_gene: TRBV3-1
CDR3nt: TGTGCCAGCAGCCAAGATTCGGGGATAGATACGCAGTATTTT
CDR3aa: CASSQDSGIDTQYF

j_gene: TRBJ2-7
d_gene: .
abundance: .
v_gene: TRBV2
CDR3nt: TGTGCCAGCAGTGAAGCGTACTCCTACGAGCAGTACTTC
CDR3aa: CASSEAYSYEQYF

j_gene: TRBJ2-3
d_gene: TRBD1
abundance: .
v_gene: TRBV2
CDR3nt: TGTGCCAGCAGTGAGGACAGGAGCACAGATACGCAGTATTTT
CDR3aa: CASSEDRSTDTQYF

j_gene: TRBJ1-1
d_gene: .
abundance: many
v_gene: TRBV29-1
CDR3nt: TGCAGCGTCGCCGGGACGGCCATGAACACTGAAGCTTTCTTT
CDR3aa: CSVAGTAMNTEAFF

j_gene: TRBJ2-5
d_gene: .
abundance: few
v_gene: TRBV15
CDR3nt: TGTGCCACCAGCAGAGAGGGGAGCCAAGAGACCCAGTACTTC
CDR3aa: CATSREGSQETQYF

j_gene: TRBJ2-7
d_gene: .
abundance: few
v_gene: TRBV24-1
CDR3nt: TGTGCCACCAGTGATTCGGACGGAGCCTACGAGCAGTACTTC
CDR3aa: CATSDSDGAYEQYF

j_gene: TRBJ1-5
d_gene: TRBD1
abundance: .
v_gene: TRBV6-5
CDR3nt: TGTGCCAGCAGTCGACAGGGTAGAAGCCAGCCCCAGCATTTT
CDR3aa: CASSRQGRSQPQHF

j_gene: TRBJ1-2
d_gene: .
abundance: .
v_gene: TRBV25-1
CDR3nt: TGTGCCAGCAGTGTTTACTCTGATGGCTACACCTTC
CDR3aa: CASSVYSDGYTF

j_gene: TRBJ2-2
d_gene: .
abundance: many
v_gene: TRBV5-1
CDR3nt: TGCGCCAGCAGCTTTGAGTCGTTCCCCACCGGGGAGCTGTTTTTT
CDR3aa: CASSFESFPTGELFF

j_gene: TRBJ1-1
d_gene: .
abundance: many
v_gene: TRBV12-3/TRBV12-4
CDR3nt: TGTGCCAGCAGTCAGGGGTTCCACACTGAAGCTTTCTTT
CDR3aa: CASSQGFHTEAFF

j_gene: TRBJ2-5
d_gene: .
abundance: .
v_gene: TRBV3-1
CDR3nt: TGTGCCAGCAGCCAAGAGTCGGCTAGCAACTTC
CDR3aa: CASSQESASNF

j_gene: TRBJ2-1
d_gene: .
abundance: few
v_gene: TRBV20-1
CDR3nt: TGCAGTGCTCCCCACGCCACGGTTAGCTCCTACAATGAGCAGTTCTTC
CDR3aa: CSAPHATVSSYNEQFF

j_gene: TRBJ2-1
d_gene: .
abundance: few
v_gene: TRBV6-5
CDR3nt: TGTGCCAGCAGTTATTTGGGGGAAAGCAATGAGCAGTTCTTC
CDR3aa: CASSYLGESNEQFF

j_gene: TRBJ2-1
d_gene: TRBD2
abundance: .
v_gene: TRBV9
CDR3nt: TGTGCCAGCAGCGTAGGAGCGGGAGTGATAGATGAGCAGTTCTTC
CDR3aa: CASSVGAGVIDEQFF

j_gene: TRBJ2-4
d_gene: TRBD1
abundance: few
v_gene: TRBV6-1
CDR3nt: TGTGCCAGCAGTGAATCCGGGACAGGGAAGAACATTCAGTACTTC
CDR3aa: CASSESGTGKNIQYF

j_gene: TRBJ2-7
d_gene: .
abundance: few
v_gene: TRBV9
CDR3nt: TGTGCCAGCAGCGTATCTGGAGGGAGGAACGAGCAGTACTTC
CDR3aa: CASSVSGGRNEQYF

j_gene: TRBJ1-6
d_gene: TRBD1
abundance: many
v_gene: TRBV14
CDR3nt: TGTGCCAGCAGCCAAGGGGTAGGGGGCGCGAAACCCCTCCACTTT
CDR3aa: CASSQGVGGAKPLHF

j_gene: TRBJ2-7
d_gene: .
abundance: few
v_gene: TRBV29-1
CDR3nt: TGCAGCGTTGGGACACCCCCCTACGAGCAGTACTTC
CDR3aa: CSVGTPPYEQYF

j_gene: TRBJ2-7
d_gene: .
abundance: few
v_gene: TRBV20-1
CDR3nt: TGCAGTGCTAGAGCGGAGGTCTACGAGCAGTACTTC
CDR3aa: CSARAEVYEQYF

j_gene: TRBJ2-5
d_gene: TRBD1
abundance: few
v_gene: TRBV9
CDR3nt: TGTGCCAGCAAACGAGGGGACAGATATCAAGAGACCCAGTACTTC
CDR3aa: CASKRGDRYQETQYF

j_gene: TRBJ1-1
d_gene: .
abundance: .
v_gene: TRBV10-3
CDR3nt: TGTGCCACCGAACAGGGAATGAACACTGAAGCTTTCTTT
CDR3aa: CATEQGMNTEAFF

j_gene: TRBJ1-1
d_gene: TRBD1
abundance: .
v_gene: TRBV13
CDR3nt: TGTGCCAGCAGCCCTCGACAGGGATACACTGAAGCTTTCTTT
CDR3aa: CASSPRQGYTEAFF

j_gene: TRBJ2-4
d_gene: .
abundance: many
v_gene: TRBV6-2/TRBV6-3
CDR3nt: TGTGCCAGCAGTTTTTCCGGGGCTTACATTCAGTACTTC
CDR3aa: CASSFSGAYIQYF

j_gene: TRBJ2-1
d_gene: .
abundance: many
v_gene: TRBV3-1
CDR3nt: TGTGCCAGCAGCCAAGATGGCAACAATGAGCAGTTCTTC
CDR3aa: CASSQDGNNEQFF

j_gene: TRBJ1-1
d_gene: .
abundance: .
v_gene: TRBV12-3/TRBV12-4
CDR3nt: TGTGCCAGCGGGCAGTGGGGCACTGAAGCTTTCTTT
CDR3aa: CASGQWGTEAFF

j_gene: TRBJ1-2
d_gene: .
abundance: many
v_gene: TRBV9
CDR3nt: TGTGCCAGCAGCGTATCCAGGGCCCAATTCCATGGCTACACCTTC
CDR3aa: CASSVSRAQFHGYTF

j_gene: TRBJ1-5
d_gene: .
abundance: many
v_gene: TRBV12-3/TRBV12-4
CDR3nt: TGTGCCAGCAGCTTTCGGTGGGGAAGAGGCAATCAGCCCCAGCATTTT
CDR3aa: CASSFRWGRGNQPQHF

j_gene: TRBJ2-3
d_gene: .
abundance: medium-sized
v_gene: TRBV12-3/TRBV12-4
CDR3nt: TGTGCCAGCAGGCCCGACCGGGGGAACACGCAGTATTTT
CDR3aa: CASRPDRGNTQYF

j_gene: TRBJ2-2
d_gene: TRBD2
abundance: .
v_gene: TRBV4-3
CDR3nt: TGCGCCAGCAGCCAGAGACTAGCGGGAGAACTGGGCGGGGAGCTGTTTTTT
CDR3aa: CASSQRLAGELGGELFF

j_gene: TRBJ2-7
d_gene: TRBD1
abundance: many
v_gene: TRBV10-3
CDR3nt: TGTGCCATCAGTTCCACCACCGGGACAGGGAACGAGCAGTACTTC
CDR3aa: CAISSTTGTGNEQYF

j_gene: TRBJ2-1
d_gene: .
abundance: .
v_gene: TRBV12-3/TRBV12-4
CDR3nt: TGTGCCAGCAGTTTATCGGACTCCGATCCGTTCTTC
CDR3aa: CASSLSDSDPFF

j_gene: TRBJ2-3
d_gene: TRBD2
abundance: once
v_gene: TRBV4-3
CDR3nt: TGCGCCAGCAGCCCGTCACTAGCGGGAACCACAGATACGCAGTATTTT
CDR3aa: CASSPSLAGTTDTQYF

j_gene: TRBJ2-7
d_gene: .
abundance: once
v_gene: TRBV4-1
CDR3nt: TGCGCCAGCAGCCATATACAGGGGGGGGATTACGAGCAGTACTTC
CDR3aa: CASSHIQGGDYEQYF

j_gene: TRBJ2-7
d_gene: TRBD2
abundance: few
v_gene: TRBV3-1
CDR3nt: TGTGCCAGCAGCCAAGTCGGGAGGGGATTCTACGAGCAGTACTTC
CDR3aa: CASSQVGRGFYEQYF

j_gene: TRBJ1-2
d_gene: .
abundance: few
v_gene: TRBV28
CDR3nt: TGTGCCAGCAGTCTTCGACCCACCGGGACGGCCCCTGGCTACACCTTC
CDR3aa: CASSLRPTGTAPGYTF

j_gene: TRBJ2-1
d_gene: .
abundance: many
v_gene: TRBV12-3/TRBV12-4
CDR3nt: TGTGCCAGCAGTTTAGCGGGTATCACAGGGAACAATGAGCAGTTCTTC
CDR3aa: CASSLAGITGNNEQFF

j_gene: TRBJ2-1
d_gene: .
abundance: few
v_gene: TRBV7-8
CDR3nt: TGTGCCAGCAGCTTAGACCACACGGACCGTGAGCAGTTCTTC
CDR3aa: CASSLDHTDREQFF

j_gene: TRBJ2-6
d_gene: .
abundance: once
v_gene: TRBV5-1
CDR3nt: TGCGCCAGCAGCTCGGGGGGGACAGGTGAATCTGGGGCCAACGTCCTGACTTTC
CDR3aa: CASSSGGTGESGANVLTF

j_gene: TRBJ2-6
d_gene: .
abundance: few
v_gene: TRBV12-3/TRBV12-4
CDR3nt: TGTGCCAGCAGCCCTGGAGGCTCTGGGGCCAACGTCCTGACTTTC
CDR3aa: CASSPGGSGANVLTF

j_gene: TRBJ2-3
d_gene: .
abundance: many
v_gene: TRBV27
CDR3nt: TGTGCCAGCAGTCCCCAAAGCGGAGATACGCAGTATTTT
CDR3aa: CASSPQSGDTQYF

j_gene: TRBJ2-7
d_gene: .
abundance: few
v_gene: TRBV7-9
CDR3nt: TGTGCCAGCACCCCTTTTGGGGGAACCTACGAGCAGTACTTC
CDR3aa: CASTPFGGTYEQYF

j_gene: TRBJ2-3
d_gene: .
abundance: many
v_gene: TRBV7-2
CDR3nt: TGTGCCAGCAGCTTATTGTATGGAACAGATACGCAGTATTTT
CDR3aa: CASSLLYGTDTQYF